This TCR beta chain was sequenced in a study of CD8+CD57+ T cells in acquired aplastic anemia. The CDR3 sequence is 14 residues long. Trimming cost V 1 base and J 0 bases; bases outside gene matches: 0. Looked up from germline, CDR1 is LGHDT and CDR2 is YNNKEL (reference sequence). The TCR beta profiling, which covered VDJ combination and CDR3 sequence, was carried out using genomic DNA as the template. TCRdb used MiXCR to reprocess the reads, holding one entry per CDR3 protein. The data show about 220,000 distinct CDR3 sequences, 30% to 35% seen once. This clonotype has just a few counts. Its antigen remains unidentified. Study conclusions and caveats: Significant differences in CD8+ Simpson's diversity were not observed between patients and controls.

This chain uses TRBV3-1 with TRBJ2-7; 7 nucleotides align to TRBD1. The material sequenced was sorted CD4+, CD8+, or CD8+CD57+ T cells (not recorded which) from PBMCs. The clonotype originates from a human donor in good health, serving as a control. The CDR3 sequence is CASSQGDSSYEQYF. The CDR3 DNA is TGTGCCAGCAGCCAAGGGGACAGCTCCTACGAGCAGTACTTC.